A single sample gave rise to the 24 T cell receptor beta chains below, sequenced in a study of cytomegalovirus exposure and HLA in healthy donors. The PCR made use of 60 Vbeta and 13 Jbeta primers. Repertoires were generated with immunoSEQ multiplex PCR, while TCRdb's copy carries only in-frame clones and drops some. The sample holds about 140,000 clones, roughly 80% seen once. Sequencing was performed on PBMCs. These receptors originate from a man in his forties in good health and CMV-seronegative.

V usage is TRBV19 and J usage is TRBJ1-2, with 7 bases identical to TRBD1. With V trimmed by 9 bases and J by 4 bases, 11 bases remained unmatched. Germline V gene lookup returns CDR1 LNHDA and CDR2 SQIVND (reference sequence). The CDR3 has 14 amino acids. The CDR3 reads CASTRDSPPYGYTF. In nucleotides, the CDR3 is TGTGCCAGCACCAGGGACAGTCCCCCCTATGGCTACACCTTC.

V is TRBV15 and J is TRBJ2-7; 9 bases are a match to TRBD1. Per germline, CDR1 LNHNV and CDR2 YYDKDF (reference sequence). The CDR3 runs 15 residues. V was clipped by 1 base and J by 5 bases; unmatched bases: 6. This CDR3 reads CATSRVGQGLDEQYF. The DNA for the CDR3 is TGTGCCACCAGCAGAGTGGGACAGGGATTGGACGAGCAGTACTTC.

The chain joins TRBV29-1 to TRBJ1-2, with D unclear. The germline gives CDR1 SQVTM, CDR2 ANQGSEA. Between the trimmed V and J ends, which lost 4 bases and 7 bases, there was a span of 13 bases. The CDR3 extends over 12 amino acids. CDR3 sequence (DNA): TGCAGCGTTGGGGCAGAGGGCTCTGGCTACACCTTC. Amino acids: CSVGAEGSGYTF.

V usage is TRBV19 and J usage is TRBJ1-2, with 11 bases aligning to TRBD1. V lost 6 bases and J lost 0; bases outside the gene matches: 0. CDR1 LNHDA and CDR2 SQIVND come from the germline V gene (reference sequence). This CDR3 is built from 14 residues. CDR3 protein: CASRGQGANYGYTF. In DNA form, the CDR3 reads TGTGCCAGTAGGGGACAGGGGGCTAACTATGGCTACACCTTC.

The chain joins TRBV28 to TRBJ1-5; D possibly corresponds to TRBD1 (6 bases). The V end lost 2 bases, the J end lost 0 bases, and 11 bases lay between the germline ends. Germline lookup yields CDR1 MDHEN and CDR2 SYDVKM. CDR3 length: 16 residues. The CDR3 spells CASSLRGARSNQPQHF. The CDR3 region has the DNA TGTGCCAGCAGTTTACGGGGGGCGCGTAGCAATCAGCCCCAGCATTTT.

The rearrangement joins TRBV27 to TRBJ1-2; TRBD1 matches 7 bases. Germline trimming cut 0 bases from V and 6 bases from J; bases unmatched to any gene: 10. The germline V gene encodes CDR1 MNHEY and CDR2 SMNVEV (reference sequence). CDR3 length equals 16 residues. The CDR3: CASSLSVLQGRHGYTF. The CDR3 region has the DNA TGTGCCAGCAGTTTATCGGTCCTACAGGGGCGCCATGGCTACACCTTC.

The V gene is TRBV11-3, the J gene TRBJ2-3; 8 nucleotides match TRBD2. The trim removed 5 bases at V and 2 bases at J, leaving 6 bases unmatched. Germline assignment: CDR1 SGHNT and CDR2 YENEEA. This CDR3 region has 15 residues. CDR3 protein: CASSPGLGHTDTQYF. The CDR3 bases are TGTGCCAGCAGCCCGGGACTAGGGCACACAGATACGCAGTATTTT.

The gene calls are TRBV11-3 and TRBJ2-3; D is perhaps TRBD1 (6 bases). The CDR3 is 16 residues long. Germline-derived CDR1 and CDR2 are SGHNT and YENEEA. V was trimmed by 4 bases and J by 1 base, leaving 15 bases between them. CDR3 region: CASSSPPGDRTDTQYF. CDR3 coding DNA: TGTGCCAGCAGCTCTCCCCCAGGGGACCGCACAGATACGCAGTATTTT.

This clone was seen a single time. The V and J genes are TRBV29-1 and TRBJ1-5; 7 bases align to TRBD1. J was trimmed by 4 bases and V by 7 bases; bases with no gene match: 4. The CDR3 totals 12 residues. Per germline, CDR1 SQVTM and CDR2 ANQGSEA. The chain's CDR3 is CSALQGNQPQHF. CDR3 sequence (DNA): TGCAGCGCTCTACAGGGGAATCAGCCCCAGCATTTT.

This rearrangement joins TRBV7-8 to TRBJ2-5, with a tentative D call TRBD2 (7 bases). CDR1 SGHVS and CDR2 FQNEAQ come from the germline V gene. This CDR3 spans 15 amino acids. The V end lost 2 bases, the J end lost 7 bases, and 17 bases lay between the germline ends. The CDR3 bases are TGTGCCAGCAGCTTACGGGGGGCGACGGGCGGGACCCAGTACTTC. Translating gives CASSLRGATGGTQYF.

This chain connects TRBV5-1 to TRBJ1-1; the match to TRBD1 covers 9 bases. The CDR3 covers 15 residues. The junction had 4 bases not matched to a gene; V was cut back by 0 bases and J by 4 bases. The germline gives CDR1 SGHRS, CDR2 YFSETQ. This chain's CDR3 is CASSLGTGVFTEAFF. The CDR3 bases are TGCGCCAGCAGCTTGGGGACAGGGGTTTTCACTGAAGCTTTCTTT.

The V gene is TRBV9, the J gene TRBJ1-1; 7 nucleotides agree with TRBD1. Germline V CDR1 and CDR2: SGDLS, YYNGEE. The CDR3 covers 13 residues. J was trimmed by 3 bases and V by 9 bases; bases with no gene match: 8. The CDR3 nucleotides read TGTGCCAAAGGACAGGATCGGGACACTGAAGCTTTCTTT. Translation: CAKGQDRDTEAFF.

This chain joins TRBV10-3 and TRBJ1-1; maybe TRBD1 (5 bases). This CDR3 region has 14 residues. Trimming stripped 3 bases from V and 4 bases from J, with 12 bases between. Germline values: CDR1 ENHRY, CDR2 SYGVKD. The CDR3 bases are TGTGCCATCAGTGATCAGGGCCTGGGCACTGAAGCTTTCTTT. Its translation: CAISDQGLGTEAFF.

In its sample, this clone was seen a few times. This chain connects TRBV19 to TRBJ2-6; 9 nucleotides line up with TRBD1. The V gene's germline CDR1 is LNHDA and CDR2 SQIVND (reference sequence). Trimming cost V 5 bases and J 1 base; bases outside gene matches: 3. This CDR3 is built from 16 residues. The CDR3 is CASSWDRASGANVLTF. In nucleotides, the CDR3 is TGTGCCAGTAGTTGGGACAGGGCGTCTGGGGCCAACGTCCTGACTTTC. Based on the CDR3 plus reference TRBV19 and TRBJ2-6, the full variable domain is DGGITQSPKYLFRKEGQNVTLSCEQNLNHDAMYWYRQDPGQGLRLIYYSQIVNDFQKGDIAEGYSVSREKKESFPLTVTSAQKNPTAFYLCASSWDRASGANVLTFGAGSRLTVL.

This clone was observed a single time. The genes are TRBV29-1 and TRBJ2-5; TRBD1 agrees at 8 bases. Gene TRBJ2-7 matches the end of the DNA better, so the J call may be wrong. The CDR3 runs 13 residues. CDR1 SQVTM and CDR2 ANQGSEA come from the germline V gene. The CDR3 DNA reads TGCAGCGTTGAGAGACAGGGGCTCAGCGAGCAGTACTTC. Amino acids: CSVERQGLSEQYF.

This chain joins TRBV6-5 and TRBJ1-4; no reliable D call. This CDR3 has 14 amino acids. V shed 5 bases and J shed 8 bases, with 15 bases lying between them. Looked up from germline, CDR1 is MNHEY and CDR2 is SVGAGI. The CDR3 coding sequence is TGTGCCAGCAGTCCGACTGGTGGATTAGAAAAACTGTTTTTT. It translates to CASSPTGGLEKLFF.

This clone has only one observation. The rearrangement joins TRBV4-3 to TRBJ1-6; 7 bases agree with TRBD1. This CDR3 has 17 residues. V lost 4 bases to trimming and J lost 0 bases; unmatched junction nucleotides: 6. Germline V gives CDR1 LGHNA, CDR2 YSLEER. CDR3 region: CASSPGQSSSYNSPLHF. In nucleotides, the CDR3 is TGCGCCAGCAGCCCGGGACAGTCGAGCTCCTATAATTCACCCCTCCACTTT.

The CDR3 bases are TGTGCCAGCAGTTACCCGGGAGGGATACTCGACGTGACCGGGTCCACCTTC. It translates to CASSYPGGILDVTGSTF. V gene TRBV28 combines with J gene TRBJ1-2; D not resolved. V lost 4 bases and J 13 bases, leaving 31 bases between the germline ends. The CDR3 has 17 residues. CDR1 MDHEN and CDR2 SYDVKM come from the germline V gene.

Regarding this clone: At the DNA level, this CDR3 is encoded by other sequences in the same sample as well. The chain employs TRBV5-4 and TRBJ2-7; the match to TRBD1 covers 9 bases. Trimming cost V 4 bases and J 2 bases; bases outside gene matches: 1. Germline CDR1 and CDR2: SGHNT and YYREEE (reference sequence). This CDR3 has 13 amino acids. CDR3 in amino acids: CASSRDRAYEQYF. The CDR3 DNA sequence: TGTGCCAGCAGCCGGGACAGGGCCTACGAGCAGTACTTC.

As concerns this clone: An end of the junction differs from the germline gene, which may be a read error. The rearrangement links TRBV9 to TRBJ1-4; perhaps TRBD1 as D (6 bases). The CDR3 has 11 residues. Germline CDR1 SGDLS, CDR2 YYNGEE. CDR3 coding DNA: TGTGCCAGCAGCTCTGCCAGGGGAGTCTCTTTT. It yields the protein CASSSARGVSF.

The genes are TRBV2 and TRBJ2-3, with D tentatively TRBD2 (6 bases). This CDR3 contains 14 residues. V was cut by 4 bases and J by 0 bases, with 8 bases left in between. Per germline, CDR1 SNHLY and CDR2 FYNNEI. CDR3 sequence (DNA): TGTGCCAGCAGTGTCGGGACTAGCACAGATACGCAGTATTTT. Residues: CASSVGTSTDTQYF.

The chain carries TRBV4-3 and TRBJ2-2; 10 nucleotides line up with TRBD2. V shed 0 bases, J shed 4 bases, and the junction held 5 bases outside the gene matches. Germline V gene data show CDR1 as LGHNA and CDR2 as YSLEER. The CDR3 covers 17 residues. The CDR3 coding sequence is TGCGCCAGCAGCCAAGAAAGCGGGGGGGTACTCACCGGGGAGCTGTTTTTT. Protein product: CASSQESGGVLTGELFF.

The CDR3 nucleotides are TGTGCCAGCAGTTTATACTTACAGGGGGCGGGTTATGGCTACACCTTC. It translates to CASSLYLQGAGYGYTF. The V call is TRBV28, the J call TRBJ1-2; 9 bases agree with TRBD1. The CDR3 totals 16 residues. J gave up 5 bases and V 1 base, and 8 bases lay outside the gene matches. The germline V gene encodes CDR1 MDHEN and CDR2 SYDVKM.

The J gene is TRBJ2-3, the V gene TRBV5-6; no firm D call. Per germline, CDR1 SGHDT and CDR2 YYEEEE. V shed 0 bases and J shed 1 base, with 9 bases lying between them. The CDR3 length is 15 residues. The CDR3 here is CASSLGGVGTDTQYF. The CDR3 region has the DNA TGTGCCAGCAGCTTGGGCGGTGTTGGCACAGATACGCAGTATTTT.